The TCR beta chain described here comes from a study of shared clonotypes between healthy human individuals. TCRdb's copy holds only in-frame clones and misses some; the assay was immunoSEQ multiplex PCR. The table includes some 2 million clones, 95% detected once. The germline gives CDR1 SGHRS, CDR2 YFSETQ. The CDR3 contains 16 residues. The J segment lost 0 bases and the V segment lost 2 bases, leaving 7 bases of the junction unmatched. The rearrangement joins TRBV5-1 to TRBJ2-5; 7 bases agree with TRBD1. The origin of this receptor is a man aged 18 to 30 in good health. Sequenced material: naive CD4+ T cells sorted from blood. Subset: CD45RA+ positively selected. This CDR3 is CASSLGGRWDQETQYF. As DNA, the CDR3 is TGCGCCAGCAGCTTAGGGGGCAGGTGGGACCAAGAGACCCAGTACTTC. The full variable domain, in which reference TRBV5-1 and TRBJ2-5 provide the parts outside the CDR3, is KAGVTQTPRYLIKTRGQQVTLSCSPISGHRSVSWYQQTPGQGLQFLFEYFSETQRNKGNFPGRFSGRQFSNSRSEMNVSTLELGDSALYLCASSLGGRWDQETQYFGPGTRLLVL.